This T cell receptor beta chain was documented in a study of blood T cell repertoires in COVID-19. At the level of the study: T cells, B-cell-depleted T cells, or PBMCs provided the cDNA or gDNA that served as material.

Germline CDR1 KGHSY, CDR2 FQNENV. Trimming removed 2 bases at V and 4 bases at J, with 11 bases between. The CDR3 sequence is 14 residues long. Produced via immunoSEQ multiplex PCR; TCRdb's table is partial and in-frame only. The profile shows 360,000 or so clones, about 88% of them singletons. The gene calls are TRBV16 and TRBJ1-2; D might be TRBD1 (5 bases). The receptor's source is a young woman who had been exposed to COVID-19. Sample: PBMCs or T cells enriched from blood (not recorded which). This CDR3 is CASSQPAGGYGYTF. CDR3 DNA sequence: TGTGCCAGCAGCCAACCTGCGGGGGGCTATGGCTACACCTTC.